Below, one T cell receptor (beta chain) is given with its context. What it recognizes is unknown. The sample comes from a study of cytomegalovirus exposure and HLA in healthy donors. Whole-study results and caveats: Being productive about 87% or about 30% of the time was typical of most TCR beta V segments in an earlier analysis. Among the CMV-associated chains, a few were confirmed in vitro as specific for CMV antigens. Cytomegalovirus association was assigned to about 150 TCR beta chains.

60 Vbeta and 13 Jbeta primers were used in PCR. Data came from immunoSEQ multiplex PCR; TCRdb stores just in-frame clones and leaves some out. The repertoire holds some 150,000 clones, approximately 71% seen once, with 3.3% in the top ten. The clonotype was recovered from a man aged 40-55 years in good health and CMV-seronegative. Specimen: PBMCs.

DNA for the CDR3: TGCAGCGTTGAAGAGGTGGAGGGGGCATCTGAAAAACTGTTTTTT. Translating it yields CSVEEVEGASEKLFF. J is TRBJ1-4 and V is TRBV29-1; 7 bases fit TRBD1. The germline V gene encodes CDR1 SQVTM and CDR2 ANQGSEA. V was clipped by 0 bases and J by 7 bases; unmatched bases: 8. The CDR3 contains 15 residues.